This T cell receptor beta chain was sequenced in a study of beta chain features in type 1 diabetes (dated by TCRdb to between 2018 and 2020). Background on the whole study: No differences in mean age, gender distribution, total cell number or subset yield were found between patients and healthy donors. A total of roughly 110 million sorted cells were examined across all samples, and the number of cells per subset was strongly correlated with RNA yield. In the study, recently diagnosed type 1 diabetes patients and matched healthy donors were compared on the TCRB repertoires of their sorted circulating CD4+ T cell subsets. Whereas all 30 or so donors provided naive and central memory subsets, regulatory and stem cell-like memory subsets were isolated from just 8 patients and roughly 8 healthy donors. Overall study results and their limits: Shorter templates might have been favored by PCR, but patient and control samples were amplified and corrected together, so both groups would have been affected equally by any skew. Only small numbers of individuals were included in the HLA sub-analyses, which left unresolved whether HLA type had any influence on TCRB rearrangement. The naive, central memory and regulatory TCRB repertoires appeared to resemble one another more closely among patients than among healthy donors. At VDJ recombination sites, patients with type 1 diabetes made fewer insertions and deleted more nucleotides, a pattern implying thymic rearrangement abnormalities. Because cDNA was sequenced instead of genomic DNA, highly expressing activated cells could be over-represented, though the groups showed no difference in activation or CD3 levels. A moderate but significant shortening of TCRB CDR3 length was observed in type 1 diabetes patients in all four CD4+ subsets.

The High Capacity cDNA Reverse Transcription Kit was used to reverse transcribe all of the isolated RNA, meaning that expressed TCRB transcripts were what got sequenced. Naive, central memory and regulatory T cell samples underwent deep immunoSEQ sequencing, averaging around 4 million total reads per sample. Sorted cells were lysed in RLT buffer and RNA was extracted with DNase-treated RNeasy Micro or Mini kits, depending on cell number. Each cell subset was processed separately to prevent cross-contamination, with patient and healthy donor samples processed together. Using the immunoSEQ multiplex PCR, TCRB sequences were amplified from cDNA into 87-bp fragments spanning the CDR3 region. Sequencing of the amplicons was performed on the Illumina HiSeq platform. Per the authors' processing: PCR bias was corrected computationally using synthetic template baselines, and reads within Hamming distance 2 were collapsed, with unmergeable singletons discarded. By aligning reads against IMGT, V, D and J genes, CDR3 length, and insertions or deletions at six rearrangement sites were assigned. Within each subset, clonotype counts were normalized to sorted cell number, and only after that were true diversity and Gini coefficients computed with the tcR R package. Repertoire sharing was quantified using the overlap coefficient calculated on TCRB nucleotide sequences. As a proxy for the pre-selection repertoire, out-of-frame TCRB sequences from naive cells were analyzed. Not all clones reach the TCRdb copy of this immuneACCESS table, which keeps in-frame sequences only. Checked studies attribute under half of the gap to unresolved V genes and leave the rest unexplained. That table gives V, J and clone size, and the DNA gave D and trimming. The sample table records almost 350,000 clones; about 18% of these occur just once. 0.035% to 0.055% of the sample is held by the ten biggest clonotypes.

Each donor gave one peripheral blood draw, approximately 110 mL on average, collected into heparinised tubes. A BD FACSAria II and a panel including CD45RO, CCR7, CD25, CD127, CD95 and CD27 were used to sort naive, central memory, regulatory and stem cell-like memory CD4+ T cells. Purity was above 95% for every sorted population. PBMCs were isolated right away by Lymphoprep density gradient centrifugation and were stained directly, without culture. Samples were stained and sorted in pairs, with one healthy donor and one patient per experiment, so that batch effects were minimized. Concerning this clone itself: Its antigen has not been determined. No much larger clone exists at a distance of one base, and base qualities are not known.

The sequenced sample consisted of naive CD4+ T cells from blood. Interpreted using the paper, the cell subset or site label stands for: true naive CD4+ T cells. The receptor's source is a woman younger than 35 in good health.

This receptor has the CDR3 CASSVLAGSYNEQFF. DNA sequence: TGTGCCAGCAGTGTCCTAGCGGGGAGCTACAATGAGCAGTTCTTC. Here the chain combines TRBV2 and TRBJ2-1; TRBD2 matches 9 bases in the middle. Germline trimming amounts to 4 bases on V and 3 bases on J, with 4 as the count of junction bases outside the gene matches. The germline V gene sets CDR1 to SNHLY and CDR2 to FYNNEI. Including the terminal cysteine and phenylalanine, the CDR3 comprises 15 residues. Only the CDR3 portion is preserved as DNA: 45 bases, with reading frame beginning at the first base.